This TCR beta chain came from a study of cytomegalovirus exposure and HLA in healthy donors. Study results and limitations: According to a subsequent analysis, TCR clusters identified in the first cohort showed a tendency to co-occur across the approximately 130 validation repertoires. Across donors, most TCRs were seen rarely, yet some public ones were widespread.

The CDR3 is made up of 12 amino acids. The germline V gene has CDR1 SGHAT and CDR2 FQNNGV. The germline V and J ends were trimmed by 1 base and 10 bases, with 8 bases remaining between them. In the case of this clone: The antigen is undetermined.

The donors were in the approximately 130-subject validation cohort, distinct from the approximately 730-subject first cohort. Generated by immunoSEQ multiplex PCR, the TCRdb table keeps only in-frame clones and is missing some. The table shows around 200,000 clones, with roughly 80% occurring only once. The sequenced material came from PBMCs. This clonotype originated in a woman younger than 30 in good health and CMV-seropositive. The V call is TRBV11-2, the J call TRBJ2-1; D not resolved. In nucleotides, the CDR3 is TGTGCCAGCAGCTTAGTAGTCAGGGAGCAGTTCTTC. Protein sequence: CASSLVVREQFF.